This T cell receptor (beta chain) was recovered during a study of Ad26.COV2.S vaccination and SARS-CoV-2 variants. Study background: Trial arm assignment for the donor was COV1001 Ad26.COV2.S. Study conclusions and caveats: Total T cell responses were possibly underestimated by TCR breadth and depth analyses. Vaccinees showed greater spike-specific TCR breadth than placebo recipients.

About this clone itself: The antigen remains unidentified.

Clones were read by immunoSEQ multiplex PCR, and TCRdb kept only the in-frame ones, dropping some. The top ten clones hold roughly 1.5% of a sample with about 680,000 clones, 70% to 90% of them seen once. The treatment: around 19 received Ad26.COV2.S at low or high dose, single or two shots; a few received placebo; per-sample allocation not given. After the first vaccine or placebo injection, samples were drawn on day 63. CDR3 length: 16 residues. The germline V gene has CDR1 LGHNA and CDR2 YSLEER. With V trimmed by 0 bases and J by 1 base, 3 bases remained unmatched. The chain carries TRBV4-3 and TRBJ2-3, with TRBD1 matching over 8 bases. Sequences were derived from peripheral blood, sampled in a trial of Ad26.COV2.S vaccine versus placebo. This TCR was sampled from a person between 18 and 65 years old who received the Ad26.COV2.S COVID-19 vaccine or a placebo. The CDR3 protein is CASSQDPGQGTDTQYF. Written as DNA, the CDR3 is TGCGCCAGCAGCCAAGATCCGGGACAGGGCACAGATACGCAGTATTTT.